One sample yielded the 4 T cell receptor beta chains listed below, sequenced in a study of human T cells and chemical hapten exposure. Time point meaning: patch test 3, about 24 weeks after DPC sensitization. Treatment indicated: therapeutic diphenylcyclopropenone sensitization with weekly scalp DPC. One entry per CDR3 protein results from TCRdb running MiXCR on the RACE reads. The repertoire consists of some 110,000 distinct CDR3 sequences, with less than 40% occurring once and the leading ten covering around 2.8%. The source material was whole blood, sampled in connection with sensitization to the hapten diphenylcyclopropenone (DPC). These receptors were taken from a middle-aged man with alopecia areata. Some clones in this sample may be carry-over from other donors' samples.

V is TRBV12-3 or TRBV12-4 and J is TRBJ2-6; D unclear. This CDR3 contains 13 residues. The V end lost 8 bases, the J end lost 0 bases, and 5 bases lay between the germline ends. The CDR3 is CASAISGANVLTF. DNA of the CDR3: TGTGCCAGCGCGATCTCTGGGGCCAACGTCCTGACTTTC.

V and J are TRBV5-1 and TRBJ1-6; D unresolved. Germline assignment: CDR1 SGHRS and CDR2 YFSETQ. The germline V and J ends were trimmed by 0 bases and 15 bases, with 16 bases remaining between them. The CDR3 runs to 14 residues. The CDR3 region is CASSLGNKEANLHF. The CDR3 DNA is TGCGCCAGCAGCTTGGGGAACAAGGAGGCGAACCTCCACTTT.

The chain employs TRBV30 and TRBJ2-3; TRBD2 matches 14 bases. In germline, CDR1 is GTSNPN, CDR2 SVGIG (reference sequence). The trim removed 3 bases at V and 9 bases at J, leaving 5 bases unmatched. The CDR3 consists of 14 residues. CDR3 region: CAWSGLAGGGTQYF. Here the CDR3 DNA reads TGTGCCTGGAGCGGACTAGCGGGAGGTGGCACGCAGTATTTT.

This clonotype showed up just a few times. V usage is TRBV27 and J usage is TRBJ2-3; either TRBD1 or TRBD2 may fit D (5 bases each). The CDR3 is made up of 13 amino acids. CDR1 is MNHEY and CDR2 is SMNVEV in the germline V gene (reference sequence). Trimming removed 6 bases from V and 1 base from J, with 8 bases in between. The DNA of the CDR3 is TGTGCCAGCAGAATGGGGGGCACAGATACGCAGTATTTT. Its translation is CASRMGGTDTQYF.